The 19 T cell receptor beta chains presented below share a single source sample, sequenced in a study of blood T cell repertoires in COVID-19. The data were produced by immunoSEQ multiplex PCR, yet TCRdb's version contains in-frame clones alone and is incomplete. The sample includes roughly 260,000 clones, about 90% of them seen just once. Sequenced material: PBMCs or T cells enriched from blood (not recorded which). The receptors derive from a woman between 18 and 30 years old who had recovered from COVID-19.

This chain uses TRBV5-5 with TRBJ2-3, with 10 bases fitting TRBD2. V shed 4 bases and J 6 bases; nucleotides not matched to a gene: 14. The CDR3 consists of 17 residues. From germline, CDR1 is SGHKS and CDR2 YYEKEE (reference sequence). The DNA of the CDR3 is TGTGCCAGCAGCCCTTTAGCGGGGGGCGCGATTTCGGATACGCAGTATTTT. It encodes CASSPLAGGAISDTQYF.

This chain joins TRBV7-8 and TRBJ2-7; no clear D gene. CDR1 is SGHVS and CDR2 is FQNEAQ in the germline V gene. This CDR3 has 15 residues. Trimming removed 3 bases from V and 0 bases from J, with 12 bases in between. CDR3 coding DNA: TGTGCCAGCAGCTTCTCCGGATCAGGCTCCTACGAGCAGTACTTC. Encoded protein: CASSFSGSGSYEQYF.

The CDR3 sequence is CATEGTGGTSNQPQHF. In DNA, the CDR3 is TGTGCCACCGAGGGGACAGGGGGGACTAGCAATCAGCCCCAGCATTTT. This chain connects TRBV24-1 to TRBJ1-5; TRBD1 matches at 11 bases. Per germline, CDR1 KGHDR and CDR2 SFDVKD. With V trimmed by 9 bases and J by 0 bases, 6 bases remained unmatched. The CDR3 spans 16 residues.

The chain is built from TRBV3-1 (or the pseudogene TRBV3-2) and TRBJ2-7; possible D gene TRBD2, 5 bases. The germline V gene has CDR1 LGHDT and CDR2 YNNKEL (reference sequence). CDR3 size: 12 residues. Trimming took off 4 bases at V and 6 bases at J, with 10 bases between the two ends. CDR3 DNA sequence: TGTGCCAGCAGCCCAGGCAGCGGCGAGCAGTACTTC. Translation gives CASSPGSGEQYF.

The chain couples TRBV9 to TRBJ1-3; D ambiguous. The CDR3 length is 14 residues. CDR1 and CDR2 (germline): SGDLS, YYNGEE. V shed 0 bases and J shed 0 bases, with 4 bases lying between them. CDR3 bases: TGTGCCAGCAGCGTAGCCCTCTCTGGAAACACCATATATTTT. Encoded protein: CASSVALSGNTIYF. The whole variable domain, remainder taken from reference TRBV9 and TRBJ1-3, is DSGVTQTPKHLITATGQRVTLRCSPRSGDLSVYWYQQSLDQGLQFLIQYYNGEERAKGNILERFSAQQFPDLHSELNLSSLELGDSALYFCASSVALSGNTIYFGEGSWLTVV.

The chain recombines TRBV7-2 with TRBJ1-1, with 7 bases lining up with TRBD1. The CDR3 has 15 residues. Germline lookup yields CDR1 SGHTA and CDR2 FQGNSA. The V gene end was trimmed by 3 bases and the J gene end by 0 bases; junction bases not matched to a gene: 4. The CDR3 coding sequence is TGTGCCAGCAGCTTCCGACAGGGCATGAACACTGAAGCTTTCTTT. This sequence encodes CASSFRQGMNTEAFF.

The rearrangement uses TRBV6-5 and TRBJ2-7; D possibly corresponds to TRBD1 (6 bases). The CDR3 sequence is 13 residues long. V was cut by 5 bases and J by 1 base, with 9 bases left in between. Germline lookup yields CDR1 MNHEY and CDR2 SVGAGI. The chain's CDR3 is CASSPGQSYEQYF. Here the CDR3 DNA reads TGTGCCAGCAGTCCTGGACAGTCCTACGAGCAGTACTTC.

V and J are TRBV14 and TRBJ1-1, with 7 bases matching TRBD1. V shed 0 bases, J shed 0 bases, and the junction held 10 bases outside the gene matches. The germline gives CDR1 SGHDN, CDR2 FVKESK. The CDR3 contains 18 residues. The CDR3 region is CASSQDRKRTGLNTEAFF. The CDR3 DNA reads as TGTGCCAGCAGCCAAGATCGCAAAAGGACAGGCCTGAACACTGAAGCTTTCTTT.

V usage is TRBV7-8 and J usage is TRBJ1-1; D is perhaps TRBD1 (6 bases). The ends were cut back, 5 bases at V and 2 bases at J, with 15 bases in the middle. This CDR3 has 15 amino acids. The germline gives CDR1 SGHVS, CDR2 FQNEAQ. The CDR3 coding sequence is TGTGCCAGCAGCCTTACGGGGGGCCTCAACACTGAAGCTTTCTTT. Translation gives CASSLTGGLNTEAFF.

The chain has TRBV21-1 and TRBJ1-4. TRBV21-1 is an annotated pseudogene. The CDR3 consists of 16 residues. DNA for the CDR3: TGTGCCAGCAAGGGTAAGTGCGGAGGGTACGGTGAAAAACTGTTTTTT. It is translated as CASKGKCGGYGEKLFF.

The chain is built from TRBV3-1 (or the pseudogene TRBV3-2) and TRBJ1-2; D is perhaps TRBD1 (6 bases). V lost 1 base, J lost 7 bases, and 13 bases lay in between. Germline CDR1 and CDR2: LGHDT and YNNKEL (reference sequence). The CDR3 is 14 amino acids. The CDR3 DNA follows: TGTGCCAGCAGCCAAGTTACAGGGTCGCGTGGCTACACCTTC. This encodes CASSQVTGSRGYTF.

V is TRBV18 and J is TRBJ1-5, with 8 bases lining up with TRBD1. V lost 6 bases, J lost 3 bases, and 4 bases stayed unmatched. Per germline, CDR1 KGHSH and CDR2 LQKENI. The CDR3 sequence is 14 residues long. The CDR3 spells CASSADRVNQPQHF. Written as DNA, the CDR3 is TGTGCCAGCTCGGCGGACAGGGTCAATCAGCCCCAGCATTTT. Complete variable domain (other parts from reference TRBV18 and TRBJ1-5): NAGVMQNPRHLVRRRGQEARLRCSPMKGHSHVYWYRQLPEEGLKFMVYLQKENIIDESGMPKERFSAEFPKEGPSILRIQQVVRGDSAAYFCASSADRVNQPQHFGDGTRLSIL.

The gene calls are TRBV15 and TRBJ1-5; D unclear. Deletions cut 2 bases from V and 6 bases from J, with 11 bases between. The CDR3 runs 14 residues. Germline V gene lookup returns CDR1 LNHNV and CDR2 YYDKDF (reference sequence). The CDR3 nucleotides are TGTGCCACCAGCAGACCCCAGGTCGGTCAGCCCCAGCATTTT. Protein: CATSRPQVGQPQHF.

This chain uses TRBV3-1 (or the pseudogene TRBV3-2) with TRBJ1-5; D uncertain. Trimming left V 0 bases short and J 0 bases short, with 15 bases between. In germline, CDR1 is LGHDT, CDR2 YNNKEL (reference sequence). This CDR3 contains 18 residues. The CDR3 DNA is TGTGCCAGCAGCCAAGAAAACAGTACCACTTATAGCAATCAGCCCCAGCATTTT. Residues: CASSQENSTTYSNQPQHF.

This clone was observed once. The J gene is TRBJ1-2, the V gene TRBV6-5, with TRBD1 matching over 8 bases. The CDR3 runs 14 residues. CDR1 and CDR2 from the germline V gene are MNHEY and SVGAGI. Unmatched junction bases numbered 6, after V lost 4 bases and J lost 5 bases. CDR3 coding DNA: TGTGCCAGCAGTTCCAGGGGGCTTGGGTATGGCTACACCTTC. Translating it yields CASSSRGLGYGYTF.

The J gene is TRBJ1-5, the V gene TRBV5-1; maybe TRBD1 (5 bases). CDR3 length: 14 amino acids. Per the germline V gene, CDR1 is SGHRS and CDR2 is YFSETQ. The V end was cut by 4 bases, the J end by 0 bases, with 8 bases between. The CDR3 sequence: CASSPGNSNQPQHF. The CDR3 nucleotides read TGCGCCAGCAGCCCAGGGAATAGCAATCAGCCCCAGCATTTT.

V and J are TRBV29-1 and TRBJ2-3, with D hard to call. The CDR3 loop spans 12 amino acids. Germline assignment: CDR1 SQVTM and CDR2 ANQGSEA. With 5 bases removed from V and 3 bases from J, the gap between germline ends came to 9 bases. The CDR3 protein is CSVSPRTDTQYF. The CDR3, as DNA: TGCAGCGTTTCCCCCAGGACAGATACGCAGTATTTT.

The chain employs TRBV7-2 and TRBJ1-5; TRBD1 matches at 8 bases. V trimming: 1 base; J trimming: 5 bases; junction bases outside the gene matches: 10. This CDR3 is built from 17 residues. CDR1 is SGHTA, CDR2 FQGNSA, per germline. CDR3 loop: CASSLVAGGGGDQPQHF. The CDR3 nucleotides are TGTGCCAGCAGCTTAGTTGCAGGGGGCGGTGGCGATCAGCCCCAGCATTTT.

J is TRBJ2-3 and V is TRBV9; 10 bases fit TRBD2. The CDR3 has 16 residues. Trimming cost V 4 bases and J 5 bases; bases outside gene matches: 10. Germline CDR1 and CDR2: SGDLS and YYNGEE. This chain's CDR3 is CASSKLSGGVGDTQYF. CDR3 DNA sequence: TGTGCCAGCAGCAAACTCAGCGGGGGGGTTGGAGATACGCAGTATTTT. The full variable domain, rest sourced from reference TRBV9 and TRBJ2-3, is DSGVTQTPKHLITATGQRVTLRCSPRSGDLSVYWYQQSLDQGLQFLIQYYNGEERAKGNILERFSAQQFPDLHSELNLSSLELGDSALYFCASSKLSGGVGDTQYFGPGTRLTVL.